Shown below are 29 T cell receptor beta chains from a single sample sequenced in a study of early T cells in non-severe SARS-CoV-2 infection. A single record per CDR3 protein comes from TCRdb applying MiXCR to the 5' RACE reads. The table records tens of thousands of distinct CDR3 sequences, around 20% of them present only once. This specimen consisted of whole blood, obtained at baseline. These receptor sequences come from an adult who was a healthcare worker with PCR-confirmed SARS-CoV-2 infection or an uninfected control (not recorded which).

This clonotype was recorded at least ten times. The chain carries TRBV2 and TRBJ2-7, with D uncertain. V was trimmed by 4 bases and J by 3 bases, leaving 10 bases between them. Germline V gives CDR1 SNHLY, CDR2 FYNNEI. The CDR3 length is 13 residues. The CDR3 region has the DNA TGTGCCAGCAGTGTCAACACTCTCTACGAGCAGTACTTC. It yields the protein CASSVNTLYEQYF.

This clonotype has only a few counts. The chain recombines TRBV25-1 with TRBJ1-1; D might be TRBD1 (6 bases). Germline V CDR1 and CDR2: MGHDK, SYGVNS. V was shortened by 2 bases and J by 5 bases, with 15 bases between the two germline ends. This CDR3 is built from 15 residues. The CDR3 DNA follows: TGTGCCAGCAGTGAACTATCGGGGGCCTGGACTGAAGCTTTCTTT. The encoded protein is CASSELSGAWTEAFF.

The rearrangement joins TRBV19 to TRBJ1-5; perhaps TRBD1 as D (6 bases). From germline, CDR1 is LNHDA and CDR2 SQIVND (reference sequence). Trimming shortened V by 5 bases and J by 1 base, and 6 bases separated the two germline ends. CDR3 size: 13 residues. The CDR3 DNA follows: TGTGCCAGTAGTCAGGGGAGCAATCAGCCCCAGCATTTT. It is translated as CASSQGSNQPQHF.

This chain joins TRBV11-3 and TRBJ2-7; D is unresolved. CDR1 is SGHNT, CDR2 YENEEA, per germline. The germline V and J ends were trimmed by 2 bases and 3 bases, with 11 bases remaining between them. The CDR3 covers 14 residues. In DNA, the CDR3 is TGTGCCAGCAGCTTACCGTCGCAGAACTACGAGCAGTACTTC. Translating it yields CASSLPSQNYEQYF.

This clonotype has just a few counts. V is TRBV20-1 and J is TRBJ2-7; 8 bases agree with TRBD2. Unmatched junction bases numbered 7, after V lost 5 bases and J lost 4 bases. The germline V gene encodes CDR1 DFQATT and CDR2 SNEGSKA (reference sequence). CDR3 length: 13 residues. The CDR3 loop reads CSAPRRGAYEQYF. In nucleotides, the CDR3 is TGCAGTGCTCCCCGGCGGGGGGCGTACGAGCAGTACTTC.

This clonotype was counted between two and nine times. The genes are TRBV5-1 and TRBJ2-7; D could derive from TRBD1 or TRBD2 (6 bases each). The germline gives CDR1 SGHRS, CDR2 YFSETQ. The CDR3 has 11 residues. The V and J ends lost 6 bases and 6 bases respectively, with 10 bases between them. CDR3 sequence reads: CASTQGGEQYF. Here the CDR3 DNA reads TGCGCCAGCACACAGGGAGGCGAGCAGTACTTC. The full variable domain, in which reference TRBV5-1 and TRBJ2-7 provide the parts outside the CDR3, is KAGVTQTPRYLIKTRGQQVTLSCSPISGHRSVSWYQQTPGQGLQFLFEYFSETQRNKGNFPGRFSGRQFSNSRSEMNVSTLELGDSALYLCASTQGGEQYFGPGTRLTVT.

This clonotype was found a few times. The chain carries TRBV29-1 and TRBJ1-1; tentative D call: TRBD1 (6 bases). Between the trimmed V and J ends, which lost 4 bases and 5 bases, there was a span of 11 bases. Germline CDR1 and CDR2: SQVTM and ANQGSEA. The CDR3 loop spans 12 amino acids. As DNA, the CDR3 is TGCAGCGTTGGTCAGGGGAGGACTGAAGCTTTCTTT. Residues: CSVGQGRTEAFF.

The V gene is TRBV9, the J gene TRBJ2-3; D remains ambiguous. Germline CDR1 is SGDLS and CDR2 is YYNGEE. The CDR3 has 14 amino acids. Between the trimmed V and J ends, which lost 7 bases and 0 bases, there was a span of 12 bases. The DNA for the CDR3 is TGTGCCAGCGGGAAGGACCCAAGCACAGATACGCAGTATTTT. Translating it yields CASGKDPSTDTQYF.

In its sample, this clonotype was seen a few times. The J gene is TRBJ1-1, the V gene TRBV10-3; D gene unclear. V dropped 4 bases and J dropped 2 bases, with 5 bases sitting between them. The CDR3 extends over 12 amino acids. Per germline, CDR1 ENHRY and CDR2 SYGVKD. Here the CDR3 reads CAISGGNTEAFF. Here the CDR3 DNA reads TGTGCCATCAGTGGGGGAAACACTGAAGCTTTCTTT.

This clonotype was counted ten times or more. The rearrangement links TRBV30 to TRBJ1-4, with a possible D match to TRBD1 (5 bases). Per the germline V gene, CDR1 is GTSNPN and CDR2 is SVGIG (reference sequence). The CDR3 totals 15 residues. With 7 bases removed from V and 4 bases from J, the gap between germline ends came to 19 bases. In DNA form, the CDR3 reads TGTGCCTTGGAACTCAAGACAGAGTTTAATGAAAAACTGTTTTTT. The encoded protein is CALELKTEFNEKLFF. The entire variable domain, with the rest obtained from reference TRBV30 and TRBJ1-4, is as follows: SQTIHQWPATLVQPVGSPLSLECTVEGTSNPNLYWYRQAAGRGLQLLFYSVGIGQISSEVPQNLSASRPQDRQFILSSKKLLLSDSGFYLCALELKTEFNEKLFFGSGTQLSVL.

This clonotype was seen a handful of times. The J gene is TRBJ1-1, the V gene TRBV30; D may be TRBD1 (5 bases). Trimming removed 4 bases from V and 6 bases from J, with 9 bases in between. The CDR3 contains 11 residues. CDR1 and CDR2 from the germline V gene are GTSNPN and SVGIG (reference sequence). For the CDR3, the DNA is TGTGCCTGGAAAGGGGTTGCTGAAGCTTTCTTT. Its protein product is CAWKGVAEAFF.

This clonotype was found once. The V and J genes are TRBV12-3 or TRBV12-4 and TRBJ2-1, with D tentatively TRBD1 (6 bases). The CDR3 contains 15 residues. V lost 6 bases and J 0 bases, leaving 12 bases between the germline ends. The CDR3: CASRTTGSSYNEQFF. For the CDR3, the DNA is TGTGCCAGCAGAACAACAGGGAGCTCCTACAATGAGCAGTTCTTC.

V gene TRBV6-5 combines with J gene TRBJ2-7; D remains unclear. Germline CDR1 is MNHEY and CDR2 is SVGAGI. The V end lost 0 bases, the J end lost 1 base, and 10 bases lay between the germline ends. The length of the CDR3 is 15 residues. CDR3: CASSYSRTFSYEQYF. In DNA form, the CDR3 reads TGTGCCAGCAGTTACTCCCGGACCTTTTCCTACGAGCAGTACTTC.

This clonotype has just a few counts. This sequence joins TRBV18 and TRBJ2-1; 7 bases agree with TRBD1. Germline CDR1 KGHSH, CDR2 LQKENI. Trimming took 0 bases from V and 3 from J; bases not matched to a gene: 2. This CDR3 is 15 amino acids long. The CDR3 protein is CASSPPGTVYNEQFF. CDR3 in DNA: TGTGCCAGCTCACCACCAGGGACAGTCTACAATGAGCAGTTCTTC. Full variable domain (remainder filled in from reference TRBV18 and TRBJ2-1): NAGVMQNPRHLVRRRGQEARLRCSPMKGHSHVYWYRQLPEEGLKFMVYLQKENIIDESGMPKERFSAEFPKEGPSILRIQQVVRGDSAAYFCASSPPGTVYNEQFFGPGTRLTVL.

V and J are TRBV20-1 and TRBJ1-1; 7 bases map to TRBD1. CDR3 length: 18 residues. CDR1 DFQATT and CDR2 SNEGSKA come from the germline V gene (reference sequence). With 1 base clipped from V and 1 base from J, the junction kept 15 bases outside the gene matches. The CDR3 region is CSARGPGQKTKKNTEAFF. The DNA for the CDR3 is TGCAGTGCTAGAGGGCCGGGACAGAAAACAAAAAAGAACACTGAAGCTTTCTTT.

This clonotype was picked up a small number of times. The chain joins TRBV7-9 to TRBJ2-2, with 10 bases identical to TRBD1. Trimming took 6 bases from V and 7 from J; bases not matched to a gene: 8. CDR1 is SEHNR, CDR2 FQNEAQ, per germline (reference sequence). The CDR3 consists of 15 residues. The CDR3 nucleotides read TGTGCCAGCAGTTCCGACAGGGGGCGTCACGGGGAGCTGTTTTTT. This codes for CASSSDRGRHGELFF.

The chain uses TRBV3-1 and TRBJ2-5; 7 bases line up with TRBD2. In germline, CDR1 is LGHDT, CDR2 YNNKEL (reference sequence). The length of the CDR3 is 13 residues. The junction had 3 bases not matched to a gene; V was cut back by 3 bases and J by 5 bases. CDR3 nucleotide sequence: TGTGCCAGCAGCCACGGGGGGAGGGAGACCCAGTACTTC. Translation gives CASSHGGRETQYF.

This clonotype was observed a few times. The chain recombines TRBV20-1 with TRBJ2-7; D is possibly TRBD1 (6 bases). Germline loops: CDR1 DFQATT, CDR2 SNEGSKA (reference sequence). The V end lost 5 bases, the J end lost 3 bases, and 11 bases lay between the germline ends. The CDR3 contains 12 residues. The CDR3 region has the DNA TGCAGTGCTGCGACAGGAGACTACGAGCAGTACTTC. Translating it yields CSAATGDYEQYF.

This clonotype has a handful of counts. The rearrangement links TRBV6-6 to TRBJ2-5; TRBD1 aligns across 7 bases. CDR3 length equals 13 residues. The V gene's germline CDR1 is MNHNY and CDR2 SVGAGI (reference sequence). Losses at the gene ends were 6 bases for V and 2 bases for J; bases not matched to a gene: 3. The CDR3 bases are TGTGCCAGCAGGGGGACAGCTCAAGAGACCCAGTACTTC. Amino acid sequence: CASRGTAQETQYF.

This clonotype was seen at least ten times. V is TRBV29-1 and J is TRBJ1-1; 9 positions match TRBD1. CDR3 length equals 13 residues. V dropped 6 bases and J dropped 10; count of bases not matched to a gene: 12. The V gene's germline CDR1 is SQVTM and CDR2 ANQGSEA. As DNA, the CDR3 is TGCAGCGTGGCAGACAGGGGGGCTTCGGGAGCTTTCTTT. Translating gives CSVADRGASGAFF.

The V call is TRBV4-1, the J call TRBJ2-1; the match to TRBD1 covers 8 bases. The V segment lost 4 bases and the J segment 6 bases; nucleotides outside the gene matches: 5. This CDR3 contains 14 residues. Germline CDR1 MGHRA, CDR2 YSYEKL. Here the CDR3 DNA reads TGCGCCAGCAGCCGCGGACAGGGACTCAATGAGCAGTTCTTC. It specifies CASSRGQGLNEQFF.

This clonotype has ten or more counts. The J gene is TRBJ1-5, the V gene TRBV20-1; D uncertain. CDR3 length: 13 amino acids. The V gene's germline CDR1 is DFQATT and CDR2 SNEGSKA (reference sequence). V was cut by 2 bases and J by 3 bases, with 8 bases left in between. The CDR3 DNA sequence: TGCAGTGCTAGATCCCGGGCCAATCAGCCCCAGCATTTT. This codes for CSARSRANQPQHF.

This clonotype showed up just a few times. This chain links TRBV12-3 or TRBV12-4 with TRBJ1-3; 7 positions agree with TRBD1. CDR3 length: 16 amino acids. Trimming took 4 bases from V and 6 from J; bases not matched to a gene: 12. CDR3 coding DNA: TGTGCCAGCAGTTGGAGGACAGGAGGAGCTGAAAACACCATATATTTT. It yields the protein CASSWRTGGAENTIYF.

A few counts support this clonotype. CDR3 coding DNA: TGTGCCACAAGCCAGAACTATGGCTACACCTTC. This gives the protein CATSQNYGYTF. The chain is built from TRBV19 and TRBJ1-2; D uncertain. Germline lookup yields CDR1 LNHDA and CDR2 SQIVND (reference sequence). The CDR3 consists of 11 residues. With 10 bases removed from V and 2 bases from J, the gap between germline ends came to 8 bases.

At least ten counts were recorded for this clonotype. This chain uses TRBV7-6 with TRBJ2-7, with 12 bases matching TRBD2. J was trimmed by 6 bases and V by 2 bases; bases with no gene match: 8. The CDR3 extends over 16 amino acids. Per the germline V gene, CDR1 is SGHVS and CDR2 is FNYEAQ. The CDR3 coding sequence is TGTGCCAGCAGCTTATCGACTAGCGGGGGATTCAGCGAGCAGTACTTC. Protein product: CASSLSTSGGFSEQYF.

The chain carries TRBV3-1 and TRBJ2-2, with unresolved D. Germline V gene sequence: CDR1 LGHDT, CDR2 YNNKEL (reference sequence). Trimming took off 4 bases at V and 3 bases at J, with 9 bases between the two ends. The CDR3 spans 14 residues. The DNA of the CDR3 is TGTGCCAGCAGCCCGATAATCGACACCGGGGAGCTGTTTTTT. Translated, it gives CASSPIIDTGELFF.

This chain joins TRBV14 and TRBJ2-2, with D perhaps TRBD1 (6 bases). The V end lost 3 bases, the J end lost 6 bases, and 20 bases lay between the germline ends. The CDR3 covers 17 residues. The germline CDR1 and CDR2 sequences are SGHDN and FVKESK. As DNA, the CDR3 is TGTGCCAGCAGCCAGAGACCGGGACACTTGGTATCCGGGGAGCTGTTTTTT. It specifies CASSQRPGHLVSGELFF.

V gene TRBV5-4 combines with J gene TRBJ2-4; D might be TRBD1 (5 bases). Germline V CDR1 and CDR2: SGHNT, YYREEE (reference sequence). The CDR3 length is 16 residues. V gave up 4 bases and J gave up 0 bases, with 14 bases separating them. CDR3 in DNA: TGTGCCAGCAGCCGGGCGGCAGGGCTAGCCAAAAACATTCAGTACTTC. Protein product: CASSRAAGLAKNIQYF.

This clonotype came up a few times. This chain joins TRBV12-3 or TRBV12-4 and TRBJ2-1; 10 bases match TRBD2. V was clipped by 6 bases and J by 15 bases; unmatched bases: 11. The CDR3 is 13 amino acids. CDR3 nucleotide sequence: TGTGCCAGCAGCGGTCTAGCGGGGGCCCTGGGGTTCTTC. It codes for CASSGLAGALGFF.